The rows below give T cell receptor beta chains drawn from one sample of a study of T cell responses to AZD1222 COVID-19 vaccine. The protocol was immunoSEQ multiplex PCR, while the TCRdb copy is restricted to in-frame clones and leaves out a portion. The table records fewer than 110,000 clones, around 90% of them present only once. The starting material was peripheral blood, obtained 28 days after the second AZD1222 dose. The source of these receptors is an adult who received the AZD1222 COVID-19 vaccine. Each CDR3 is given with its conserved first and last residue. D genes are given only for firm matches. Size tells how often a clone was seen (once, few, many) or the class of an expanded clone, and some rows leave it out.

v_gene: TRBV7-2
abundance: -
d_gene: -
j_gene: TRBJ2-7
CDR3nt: TGTGCCAGCAGCTTAGCGCTCAGGGTGTACGAGCAGTACTTC
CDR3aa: CASSLALRVYEQYF

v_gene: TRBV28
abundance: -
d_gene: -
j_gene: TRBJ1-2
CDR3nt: TGTGCCAGCACCGCCGTACAGCGCTATGGCTACACCTTC
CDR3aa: CASTAVQRYGYTF

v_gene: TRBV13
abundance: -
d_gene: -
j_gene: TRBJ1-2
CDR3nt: TGTGCCAGCAGCTCCGCAGGCGGCTACACCTTC
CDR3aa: CASSSAGGYTF

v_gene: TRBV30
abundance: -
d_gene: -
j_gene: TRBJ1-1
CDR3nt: TGTGCCTGGAGTGTACTGGGGGGCACTGAAGCTTTCTTT
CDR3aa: CAWSVLGGTEAFF

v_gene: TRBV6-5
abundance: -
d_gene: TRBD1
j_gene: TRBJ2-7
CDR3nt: TGTGCCAGCAGTTATTCAGGGACAGCTAGCTCCTACGAGCAGTACTTC
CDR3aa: CASSYSGTASSYEQYF

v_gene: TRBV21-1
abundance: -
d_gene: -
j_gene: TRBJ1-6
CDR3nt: TGTGCCAGCAGCACGGGGCCACAATGGGATTCACCCCTCCACTTT
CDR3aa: CASSTGPQWDSPLHF

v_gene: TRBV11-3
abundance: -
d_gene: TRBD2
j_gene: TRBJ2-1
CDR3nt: TGTGCCAGCAGCTTAGGCGCGGGAGGGTACAATGAGCAGTTCTTC
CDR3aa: CASSLGAGGYNEQFF

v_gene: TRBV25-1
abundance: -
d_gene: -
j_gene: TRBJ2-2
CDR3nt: TGTGCCAGCAGTGAACTCCGGACCGGGGAGCTGTTTTTT
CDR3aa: CASSELRTGELFF

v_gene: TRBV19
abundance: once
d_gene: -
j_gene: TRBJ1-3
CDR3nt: TGTGCCAGTAGTATAGGGCCGAGCTCTGGAAACACCATATATTTT
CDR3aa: CASSIGPSSGNTIYF

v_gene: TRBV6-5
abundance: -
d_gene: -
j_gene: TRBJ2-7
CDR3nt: TGTGCCAGCACTCCCCAGGGCCCCTACGAGCAGTACTTC
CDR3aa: CASTPQGPYEQYF

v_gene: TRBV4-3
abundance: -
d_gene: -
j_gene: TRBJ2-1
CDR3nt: TGCGCCAGCAGCCCGCGAGGGGCAGGGGTAAATGAGCAGTTCTTC
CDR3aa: CASSPRGAGVNEQFF

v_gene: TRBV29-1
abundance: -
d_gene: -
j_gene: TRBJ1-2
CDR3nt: TGCAGCGTTGAAGATCAGCATGGCTACACCTTC
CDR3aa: CSVEDQHGYTF

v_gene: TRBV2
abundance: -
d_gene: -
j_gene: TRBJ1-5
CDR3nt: TGTGCCAGCACCGAGACAGGAAGCAATCAGCCCCAGCATTTT
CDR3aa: CASTETGSNQPQHF

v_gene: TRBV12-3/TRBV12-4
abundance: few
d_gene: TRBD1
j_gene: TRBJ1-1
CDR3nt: TGTGCCAGCAGCCCACGACAGGGCACTGAAGCTTTCTTT
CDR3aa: CASSPRQGTEAFF

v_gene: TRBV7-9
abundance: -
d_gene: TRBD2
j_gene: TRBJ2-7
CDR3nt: TGTGCCAGCAGCTCTAGCGGGGACCCCTCCGAGCAGTACTTC
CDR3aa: CASSSSGDPSEQYF

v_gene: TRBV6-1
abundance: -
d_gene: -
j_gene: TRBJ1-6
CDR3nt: TGTGCCAGCAGTGAAGTTAGCACCTATAATTCACCCCTCCACTTT
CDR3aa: CASSEVSTYNSPLHF

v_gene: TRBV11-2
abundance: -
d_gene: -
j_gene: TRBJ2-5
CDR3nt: TGTGCCAGCAGCTTAGACCCGGGGGCTCAAGAGACCCAGTACTTC
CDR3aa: CASSLDPGAQETQYF

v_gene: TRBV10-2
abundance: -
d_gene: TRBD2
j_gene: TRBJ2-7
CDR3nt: TGCGCCAGCAGCCTGGGGGGGTACGAGCAGTACTTC
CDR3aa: CASSLGGYEQYF

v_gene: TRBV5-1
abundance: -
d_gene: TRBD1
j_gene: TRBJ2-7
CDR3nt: TGCGCCAGCAGCTTGACGGCAGGGGGTTACGAGCAGTACTTC
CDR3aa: CASSLTAGGYEQYF

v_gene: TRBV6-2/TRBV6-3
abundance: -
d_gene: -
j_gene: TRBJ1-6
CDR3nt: TGTGCCAGCAGTTACGTCGGGGGCGGGAATTCACCCCTCCACTTT
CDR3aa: CASSYVGGGNSPLHF

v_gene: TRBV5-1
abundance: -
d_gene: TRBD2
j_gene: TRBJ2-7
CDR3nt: TGCGCCAGCAGCCCCGGGACTAGCGGGGGACCCTACGAGCAGTACTTC
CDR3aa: CASSPGTSGGPYEQYF

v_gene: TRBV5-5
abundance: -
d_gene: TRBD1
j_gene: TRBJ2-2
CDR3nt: TGTGCCAGCAGCTTGTTAGGGGTTAGCCGACAGGGAGAAAACACCGGGGAGCTGTTTTTT
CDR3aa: CASSLLGVSRQGENTGELFF

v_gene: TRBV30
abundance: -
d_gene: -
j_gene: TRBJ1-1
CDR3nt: TGTGCCTCCTTAGAGAGGGTGAACACTGAAGCTTTCTTT
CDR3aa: CASLERVNTEAFF

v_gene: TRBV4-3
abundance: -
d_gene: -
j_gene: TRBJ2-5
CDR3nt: TGCGCCAGCAGCCACAGAGAGGAGAGTGGAGAGACCCAGTACTTC
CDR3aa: CASSHREESGETQYF

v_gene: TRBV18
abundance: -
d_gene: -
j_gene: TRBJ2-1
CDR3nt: TGTGCCAGCTCACAGGACAGTTCAGAGCAGTTCTTC
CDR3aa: CASSQDSSEQFF

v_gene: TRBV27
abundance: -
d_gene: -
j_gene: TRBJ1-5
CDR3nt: TGTGCCAGCAGTTTAGGGACAACGGTAGGTCAGCCCCAGCATTTT
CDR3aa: CASSLGTTVGQPQHF

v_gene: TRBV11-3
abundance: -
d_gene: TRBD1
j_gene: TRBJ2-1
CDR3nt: TGTGCCAGCAGCCACGGACAGGGCCTTTCGAATGAGCAGTTCTTC
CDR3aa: CASSHGQGLSNEQFF

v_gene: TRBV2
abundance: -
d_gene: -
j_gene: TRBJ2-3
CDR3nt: TGTGTCAGCAGTGACCAGGGCACAGATACGCAGTATTTT
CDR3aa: CVSSDQGTDTQYF

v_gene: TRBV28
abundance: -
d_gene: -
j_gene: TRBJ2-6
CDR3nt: TGTGCCAGCAAACTGGGGGGCTCTGGGGCCAACGTCCTGACTTTC
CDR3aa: CASKLGGSGANVLTF

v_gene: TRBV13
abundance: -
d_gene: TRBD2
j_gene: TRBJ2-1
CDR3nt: TGTGCCAGCAGCCCCCTCGCGGGAGAATCCTACAATGAGCAGTTCTTC
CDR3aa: CASSPLAGESYNEQFF

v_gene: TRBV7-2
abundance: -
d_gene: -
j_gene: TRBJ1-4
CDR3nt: TGTGCCAGCAGCTCCCCCCAGGGCCTTGCAACTAATGAAAAACTGTTTTTT
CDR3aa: CASSSPQGLATNEKLFF

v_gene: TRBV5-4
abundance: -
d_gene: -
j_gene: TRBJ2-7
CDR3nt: TGTGCCAGCAGTAATGAGTACGAGCAGTACTTC
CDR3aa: CASSNEYEQYF

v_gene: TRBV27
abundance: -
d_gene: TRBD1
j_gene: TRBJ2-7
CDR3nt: TGTGCCAGCAGTTTAGGAGGGACAGGGAAATACGAGCAGTACTTC
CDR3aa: CASSLGGTGKYEQYF

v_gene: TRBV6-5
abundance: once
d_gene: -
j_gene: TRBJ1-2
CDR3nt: TGTGCCAGCAGTTACTCGGACTTAATGGGCTACACCTTC
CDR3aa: CASSYSDLMGYTF

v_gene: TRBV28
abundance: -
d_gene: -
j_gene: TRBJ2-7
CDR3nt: TGTGCCAGCAGTTTCCAACGGGGGCAGGGGAATTACGAGCAGTACTTC
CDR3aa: CASSFQRGQGNYEQYF

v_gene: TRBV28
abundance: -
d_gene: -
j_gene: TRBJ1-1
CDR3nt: TGTGCCAGCAGTTTAGTTAGGGGCTGGGGGGTTACTGAAGCTTTCTTT
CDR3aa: CASSLVRGWGVTEAFF

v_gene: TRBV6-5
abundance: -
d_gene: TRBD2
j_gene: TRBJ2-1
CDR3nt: TGTGCCAGCAGTTACTCTAGCGGGGGTTCCTACAATGAGCAGTTCTTC
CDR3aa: CASSYSSGGSYNEQFF

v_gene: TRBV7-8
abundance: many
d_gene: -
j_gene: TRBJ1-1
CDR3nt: TGTGCCAGCAGCTTAGATTTTACCGGCCCTGAAGCTTTCTTT
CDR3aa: CASSLDFTGPEAFF

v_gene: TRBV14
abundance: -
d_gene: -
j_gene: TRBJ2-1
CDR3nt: TGTGCCAGCAGCCCCCGCGGCTCGAGCTCCTACAATGAGCAGTTCTTC
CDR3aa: CASSPRGSSSYNEQFF

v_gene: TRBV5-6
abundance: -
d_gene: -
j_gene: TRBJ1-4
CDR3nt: TGTGCCAGCAGCTTGGGTTCCAGTGAAAAACTGTTTTTT
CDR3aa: CASSLGSSEKLFF

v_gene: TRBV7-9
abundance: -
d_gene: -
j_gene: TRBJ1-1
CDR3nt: TGTGCCAGCAGCTTAGGACAGGAAAAAGCTTTCTTT
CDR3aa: CASSLGQEKAFF

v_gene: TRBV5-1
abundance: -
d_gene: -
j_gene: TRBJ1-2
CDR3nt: TGCGCCAGCATTATCCTTCCAGGGGCGAACTATGGCTACACCTTC
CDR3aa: CASIILPGANYGYTF

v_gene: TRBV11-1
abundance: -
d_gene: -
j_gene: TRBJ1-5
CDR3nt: TGTGCCAGCAGCTTCGCAGGGCCCAATCAGCCCCAGCATTTT
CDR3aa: CASSFAGPNQPQHF

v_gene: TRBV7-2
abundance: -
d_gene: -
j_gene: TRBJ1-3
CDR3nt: TGTGCCAGCAGCTTTGTGGGGTTCTCTGGAAACACCATATATTTT
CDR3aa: CASSFVGFSGNTIYF

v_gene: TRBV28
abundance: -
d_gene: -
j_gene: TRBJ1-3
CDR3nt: TGTGCCAGCAGTTCCCCTTCGTCGAGCTCTGGAAACACCATATATTTT
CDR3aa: CASSSPSSSSGNTIYF